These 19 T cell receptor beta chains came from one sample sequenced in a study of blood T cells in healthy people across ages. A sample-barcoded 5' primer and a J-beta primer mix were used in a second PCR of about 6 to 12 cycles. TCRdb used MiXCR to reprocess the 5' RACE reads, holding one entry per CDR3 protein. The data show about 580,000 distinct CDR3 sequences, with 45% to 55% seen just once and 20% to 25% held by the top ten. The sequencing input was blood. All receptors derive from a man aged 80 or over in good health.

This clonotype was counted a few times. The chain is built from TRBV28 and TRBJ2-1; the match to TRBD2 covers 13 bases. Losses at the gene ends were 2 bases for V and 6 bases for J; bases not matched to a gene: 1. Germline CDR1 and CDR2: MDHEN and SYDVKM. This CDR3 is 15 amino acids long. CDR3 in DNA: TGTGCCAGCAGTTTAGGGACTAGCGGGACCAATGAGCAGTTCTTC. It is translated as CASSLGTSGTNEQFF.

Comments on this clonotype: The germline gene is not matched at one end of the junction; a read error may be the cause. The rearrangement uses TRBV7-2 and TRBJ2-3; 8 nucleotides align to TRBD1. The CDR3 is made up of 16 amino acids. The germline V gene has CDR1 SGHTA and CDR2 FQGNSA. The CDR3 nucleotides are TGTGTCAGCAGCTTAATGGGGCAGGGGGCAACAGATACGCAGTATTTT. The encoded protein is CVSSLMGQGATDTQYF.

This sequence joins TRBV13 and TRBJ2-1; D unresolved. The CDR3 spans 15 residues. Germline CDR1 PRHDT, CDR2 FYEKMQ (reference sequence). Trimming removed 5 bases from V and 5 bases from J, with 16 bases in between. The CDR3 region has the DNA TGTGCCAGCAGCCCGACCCCAGTACAAGACAATGAGCAGTTCTTC. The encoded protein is CASSPTPVQDNEQFF.

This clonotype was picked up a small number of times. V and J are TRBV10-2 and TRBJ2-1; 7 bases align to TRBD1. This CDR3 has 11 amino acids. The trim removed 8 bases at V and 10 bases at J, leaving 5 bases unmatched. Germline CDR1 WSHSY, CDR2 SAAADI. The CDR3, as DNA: TGCGCCAGCTTGACAGGGAACGAGCAGTTCTTC. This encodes CASLTGNEQFF.

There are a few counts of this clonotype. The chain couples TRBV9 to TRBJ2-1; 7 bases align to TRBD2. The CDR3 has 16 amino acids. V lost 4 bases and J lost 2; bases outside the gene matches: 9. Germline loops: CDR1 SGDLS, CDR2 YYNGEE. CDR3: CASSLRSGPPYNEQFF. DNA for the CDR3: TGTGCCAGCAGCCTACGTAGCGGGCCTCCCTACAATGAGCAGTTCTTC.

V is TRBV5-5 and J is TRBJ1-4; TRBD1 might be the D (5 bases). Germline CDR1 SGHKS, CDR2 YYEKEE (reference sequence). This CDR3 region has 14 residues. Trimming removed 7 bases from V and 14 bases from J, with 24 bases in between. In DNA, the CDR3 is TGTGCCAGCTCCCCGGGGCAGAGCTCTAAGAGGCTGTTTTTT. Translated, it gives CASSPGQSSKRLFF.

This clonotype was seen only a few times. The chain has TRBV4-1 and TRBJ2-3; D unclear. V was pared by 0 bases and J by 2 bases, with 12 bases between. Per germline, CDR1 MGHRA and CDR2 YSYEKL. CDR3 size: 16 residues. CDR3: CASSQDRADPTDTQYF. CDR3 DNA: TGCGCCAGCAGCCAAGATAGGGCAGATCCCACAGATACGCAGTATTTT.

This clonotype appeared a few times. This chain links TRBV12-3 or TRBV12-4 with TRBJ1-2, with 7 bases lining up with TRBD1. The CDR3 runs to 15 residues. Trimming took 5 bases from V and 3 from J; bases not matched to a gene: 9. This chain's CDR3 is CASSPGTADYYGYTF. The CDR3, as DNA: TGTGCCAGCAGTCCTGGGACAGCCGACTACTATGGCTACACCTTC.

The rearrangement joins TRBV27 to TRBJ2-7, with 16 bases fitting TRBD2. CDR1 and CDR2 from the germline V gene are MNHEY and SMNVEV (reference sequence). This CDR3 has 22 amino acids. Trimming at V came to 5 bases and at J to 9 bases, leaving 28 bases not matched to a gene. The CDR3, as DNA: TGTGCCAGCAGTCCGCTGGACGGTACCGCCGGGACTAGCGGGAGGGACCTACGTGTGCAGTACTTC. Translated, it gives CASSPLDGTAGTSGRDLRVQYF.

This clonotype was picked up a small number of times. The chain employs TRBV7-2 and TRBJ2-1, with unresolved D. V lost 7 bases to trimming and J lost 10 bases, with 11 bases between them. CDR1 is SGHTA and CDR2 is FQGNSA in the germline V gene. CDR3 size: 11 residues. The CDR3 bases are TGTGCCAGCACCCCCAGGCAAGAGCAGTTCTTC. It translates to CASTPRQEQFF. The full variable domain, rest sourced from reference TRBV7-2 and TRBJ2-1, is GAGVSQSPSNKVTEKGKDVELRCDPISGHTALYWYRQSLGQGLEFLIYFQGNSAPDKSGLPSDRFSAERTGGSVSTLTIQRTQQEDSAVYLCASTPRQEQFFGPGTRLTVL.

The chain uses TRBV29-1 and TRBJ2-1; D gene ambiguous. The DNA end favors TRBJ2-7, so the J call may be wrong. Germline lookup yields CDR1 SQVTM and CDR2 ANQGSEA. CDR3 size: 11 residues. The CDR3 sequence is CSVQATFEQYF. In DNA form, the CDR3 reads TGCAGCGTCCAGGCCACTTTTGAGCAGTACTTC.

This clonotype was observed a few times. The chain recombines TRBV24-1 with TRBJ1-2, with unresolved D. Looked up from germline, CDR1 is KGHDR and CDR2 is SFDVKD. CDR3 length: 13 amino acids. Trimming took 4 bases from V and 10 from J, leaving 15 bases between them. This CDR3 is CATSEPATDVYTF. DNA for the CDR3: TGTGCCACCAGTGAACCGGCAACGGATGTCTACACCTTC.

CDR3 region: CASSPRVTPAGEQYF. The CDR3, as DNA: TGTGCCAGCAGCCCACGTGTGACCCCTGCGGGAGAGCAGTACTTC. The chain has TRBV11-3 and TRBJ2-7; possibly TRBD2 for D (6 bases). Germline lookup yields CDR1 SGHNT and CDR2 YENEEA. The CDR3 spans 15 residues. V was trimmed by 5 bases and J by 7 bases, leaving 21 bases between them.

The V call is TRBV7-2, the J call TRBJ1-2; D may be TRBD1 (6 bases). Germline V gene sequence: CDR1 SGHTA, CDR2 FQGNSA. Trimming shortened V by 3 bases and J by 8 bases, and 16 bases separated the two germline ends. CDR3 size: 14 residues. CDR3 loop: CASSFPEQGRGYTF. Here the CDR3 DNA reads TGTGCCAGCAGCTTTCCAGAACAGGGCCGCGGCTACACCTTC.

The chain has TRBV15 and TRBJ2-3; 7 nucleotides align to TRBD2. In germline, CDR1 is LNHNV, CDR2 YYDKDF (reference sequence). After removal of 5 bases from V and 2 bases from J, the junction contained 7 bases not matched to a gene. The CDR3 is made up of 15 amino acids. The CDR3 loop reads CATSWRTRNTDTQYF. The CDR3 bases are TGTGCCACCAGCTGGAGGACTAGGAACACAGATACGCAGTATTTT.

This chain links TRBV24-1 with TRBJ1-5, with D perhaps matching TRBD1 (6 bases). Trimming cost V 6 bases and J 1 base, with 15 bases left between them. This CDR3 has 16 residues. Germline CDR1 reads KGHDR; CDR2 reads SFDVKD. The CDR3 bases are TGTGCCACCAGTTCAGGGGAGCTAAGAAGCAATCAGCCCCAGCATTTT. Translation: CATSSGELRSNQPQHF.

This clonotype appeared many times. DNA of the CDR3: TGCAGTGCTAGAGATCCAGTTCCGAATGAGCAGTTCTTC. As protein: CSARDPVPNEQFF. The chain uses TRBV20-1 and TRBJ2-1; D remains unclear. This CDR3 has 13 residues. V dropped 0 bases and J dropped 7 bases, with 10 bases sitting between them. Germline CDR1 and CDR2: DFQATT and SNEGSKA (reference sequence).

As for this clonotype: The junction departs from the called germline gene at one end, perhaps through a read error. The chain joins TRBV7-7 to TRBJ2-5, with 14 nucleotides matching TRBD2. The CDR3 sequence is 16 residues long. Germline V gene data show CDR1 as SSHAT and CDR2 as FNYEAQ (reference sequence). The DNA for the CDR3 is TGTGCTAGCAGCATCGGGACTAGCGGGGGCCCTGAGACCCAGTACTTC. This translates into CASSIGTSGGPETQYF.

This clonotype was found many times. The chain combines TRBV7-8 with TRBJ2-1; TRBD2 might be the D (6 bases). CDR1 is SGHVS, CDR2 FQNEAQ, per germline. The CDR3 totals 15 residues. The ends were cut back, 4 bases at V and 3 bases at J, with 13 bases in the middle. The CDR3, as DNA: TGTGCCAGCAGCTCCTTTGGGGGGAGCTACAATGAGCAGTTCTTC. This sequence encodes CASSSFGGSYNEQFF.